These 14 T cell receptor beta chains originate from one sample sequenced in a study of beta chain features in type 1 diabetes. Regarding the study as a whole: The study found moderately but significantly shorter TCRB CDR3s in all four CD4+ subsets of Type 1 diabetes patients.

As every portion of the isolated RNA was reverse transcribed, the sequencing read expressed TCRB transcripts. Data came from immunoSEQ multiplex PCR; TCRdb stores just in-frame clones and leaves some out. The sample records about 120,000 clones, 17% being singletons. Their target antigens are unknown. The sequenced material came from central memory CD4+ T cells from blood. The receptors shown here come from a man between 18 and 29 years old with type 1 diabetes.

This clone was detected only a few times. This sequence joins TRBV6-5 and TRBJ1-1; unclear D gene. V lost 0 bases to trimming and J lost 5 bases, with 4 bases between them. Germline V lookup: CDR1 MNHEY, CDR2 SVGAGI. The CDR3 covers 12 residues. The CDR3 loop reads CASSYSRTEAFF. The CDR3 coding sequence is TGTGCCAGCAGTTACTCGAGAACTGAAGCTTTCTTT.

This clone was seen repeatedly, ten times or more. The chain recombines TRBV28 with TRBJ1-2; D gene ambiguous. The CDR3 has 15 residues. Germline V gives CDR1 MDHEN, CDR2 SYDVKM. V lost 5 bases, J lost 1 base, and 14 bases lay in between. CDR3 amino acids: CASSVGSSGNYGYTF. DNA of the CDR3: TGTGCCAGCAGTGTCGGGTCTTCCGGTAACTATGGCTACACCTTC.

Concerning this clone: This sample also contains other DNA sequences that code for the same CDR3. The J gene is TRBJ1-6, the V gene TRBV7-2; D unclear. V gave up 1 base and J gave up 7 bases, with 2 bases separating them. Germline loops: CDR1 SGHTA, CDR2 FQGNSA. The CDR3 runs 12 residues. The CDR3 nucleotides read TGTGCCAGCAGCTTAGTAAATTCACCCCTCCACTTT. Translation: CASSLVNSPLHF.

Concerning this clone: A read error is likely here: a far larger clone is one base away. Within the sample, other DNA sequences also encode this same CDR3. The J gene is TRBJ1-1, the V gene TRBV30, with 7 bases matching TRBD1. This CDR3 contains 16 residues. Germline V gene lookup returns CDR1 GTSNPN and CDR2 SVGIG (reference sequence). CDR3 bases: TGTGCGTGGAGTGTACTCGGGACAGTCTTTCAGACTGAAGCTTTCTTT. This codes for CAWSVLGTVFQTEAFF.

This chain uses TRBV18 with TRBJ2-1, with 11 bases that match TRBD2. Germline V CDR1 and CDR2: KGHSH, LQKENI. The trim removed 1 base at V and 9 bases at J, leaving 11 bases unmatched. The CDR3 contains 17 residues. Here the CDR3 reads CASSPLATGTSGGEQFF. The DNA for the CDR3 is TGTGCCAGCTCACCACTGGCAACCGGGACTAGCGGTGGTGAGCAGTTCTTC. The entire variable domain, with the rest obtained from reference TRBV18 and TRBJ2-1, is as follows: NAGVMQNPRHLVRRRGQEARLRCSPMKGHSHVYWYRQLPEEGLKFMVYLQKENIIDESGMPKERFSAEFPKEGPSILRIQQVVRGDSAAYFCASSPLATGTSGGEQFFGPGTRLTVL.

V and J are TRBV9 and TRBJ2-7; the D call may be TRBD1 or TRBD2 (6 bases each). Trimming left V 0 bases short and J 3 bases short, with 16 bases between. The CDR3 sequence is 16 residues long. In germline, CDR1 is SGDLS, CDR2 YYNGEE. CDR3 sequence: CASSVDNREALYEQYF. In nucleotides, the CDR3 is TGTGCCAGCAGCGTAGACAACAGGGAGGCCCTCTACGAGCAGTACTTC.

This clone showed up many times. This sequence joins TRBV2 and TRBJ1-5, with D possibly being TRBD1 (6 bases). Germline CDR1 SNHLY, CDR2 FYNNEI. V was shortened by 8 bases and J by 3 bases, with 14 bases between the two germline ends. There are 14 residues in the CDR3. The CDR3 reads CASSFRGTNQPQHF. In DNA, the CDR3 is TGTGCCAGCTCGTTCAGGGGTACCAATCAGCCCCAGCATTTT.

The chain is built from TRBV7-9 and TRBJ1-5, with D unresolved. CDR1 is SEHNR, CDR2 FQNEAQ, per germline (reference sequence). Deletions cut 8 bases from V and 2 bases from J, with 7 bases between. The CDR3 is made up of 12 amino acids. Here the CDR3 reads CASGVGNQPQHF. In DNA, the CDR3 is TGTGCCAGCGGGGTGGGCAATCAGCCCCAGCATTTT.

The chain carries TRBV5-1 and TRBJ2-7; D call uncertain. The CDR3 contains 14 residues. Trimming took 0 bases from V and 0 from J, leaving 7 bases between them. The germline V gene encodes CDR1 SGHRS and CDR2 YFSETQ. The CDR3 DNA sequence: TGCGCCAGCAGCTTGGGGCTCTCCTCCTACGAGCAGTACTTC. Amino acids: CASSLGLSSYEQYF. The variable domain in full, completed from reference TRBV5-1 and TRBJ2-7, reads KAGVTQTPRYLIKTRGQQVTLSCSPISGHRSVSWYQQTPGQGLQFLFEYFSETQRNKGNFPGRFSGRQFSNSRSEMNVSTLELGDSALYLCASSLGLSSYEQYFGPGTRLTVT.

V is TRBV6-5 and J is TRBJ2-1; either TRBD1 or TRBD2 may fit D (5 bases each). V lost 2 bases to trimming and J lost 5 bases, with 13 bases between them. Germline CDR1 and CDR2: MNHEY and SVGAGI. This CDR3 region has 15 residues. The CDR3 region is CASSYEGRRNNEQFF. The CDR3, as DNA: TGTGCCAGCAGTTACGAGGGGCGAAGGAACAATGAGCAGTTCTTC.

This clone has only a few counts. CDR3 in amino acids: CAKASGTNSGANVLTF. In DNA, the CDR3 is TGTGCCAAAGCATCCGGGACAAACTCTGGGGCCAACGTCCTGACTTTC. V usage is TRBV30 and J usage is TRBJ2-6; tentatively, D is TRBD1 (6 bases). Germline values: CDR1 GTSNPN, CDR2 SVGIG (reference sequence). Trimming left V 8 bases short and J 0 bases short, with 17 bases between. This CDR3 has 16 amino acids.

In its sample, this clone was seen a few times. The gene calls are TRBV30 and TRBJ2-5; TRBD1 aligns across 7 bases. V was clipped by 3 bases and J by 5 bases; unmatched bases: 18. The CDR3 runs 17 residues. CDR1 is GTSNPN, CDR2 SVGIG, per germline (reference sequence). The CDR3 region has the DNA TGTGCCTGGAGACCGCACTGGGTCGGGACAGAGAGGGAGACCCAGTACTTC. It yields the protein CAWRPHWVGTERETQYF.

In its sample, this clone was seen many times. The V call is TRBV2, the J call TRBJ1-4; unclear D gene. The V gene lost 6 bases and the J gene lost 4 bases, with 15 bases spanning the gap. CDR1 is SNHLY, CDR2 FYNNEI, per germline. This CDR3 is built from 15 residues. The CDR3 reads CASRKREVFNEKLFF. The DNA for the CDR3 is TGTGCCAGCAGGAAAAGGGAGGTGTTTAATGAAAAACTGTTTTTT.

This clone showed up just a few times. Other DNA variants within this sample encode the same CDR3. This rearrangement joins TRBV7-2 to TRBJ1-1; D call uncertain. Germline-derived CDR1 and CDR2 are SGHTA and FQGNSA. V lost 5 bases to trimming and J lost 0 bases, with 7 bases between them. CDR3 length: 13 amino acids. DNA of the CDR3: TGTGCCAGCAGCCAAGGGATGAACACTGAAGCTTTCTTT. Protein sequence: CASSQGMNTEAFF.